These 2 T cell receptor beta chains were sequenced from one sample in a study of regulatory T cells in long-lasting Graves disease. Arm-PCR of CDR3 regions with iRepertoire HTBI primers generated TCR beta libraries. MiXCR, run by TCRdb on the multiplex PCR reads, gives a single entry per CDR3 protein. The repertoire includes 300,000 to 350,000 distinct CDR3 sequences, 20% of them detected once, and roughly 29% sits in the top ten. Regarding time point: persistent/refractory GD, antithyroid drugs over 5 years with positive TRAb. RNA isolated from PBMCs was used to make the TCR library. Sequencing used peripheral blood mononuclear cells (PBMCs), obtained when the disease was refractory, from a patient treated with antithyroid drugs. These receptor sequences come from a female donor with Graves disease.

This clonotype showed up many times. The chain is built from TRBV7-6 and TRBJ1-5; D not certain. This CDR3 contains 15 residues. Germline assignment: CDR1 SGHVS and CDR2 FNYEAQ. The V and J ends lost 0 bases and 5 bases respectively, with 11 bases between them. CDR3 region: CASSLAYGVDQPQHF. For the CDR3, the DNA is TGTGCCAGCAGCTTAGCCTATGGGGTTGATCAGCCCCAGCATTTT.

This clonotype has a handful of counts. The CDR3 DNA reads as TGTGCCACCAGTGACCCCGGGACGTTTTATGGCTACACCTTC. It encodes CATSDPGTFYGYTF. The V gene is TRBV24-1, the J gene TRBJ1-2, with TRBD1 as a possible D gene (5 bases). CDR3 length: 14 amino acids. Trimming took off 4 bases at V and 5 bases at J, with 13 bases between the two ends. Germline CDR1 is KGHDR and CDR2 is SFDVKD.